This TCR beta chain originates from a study of early T cells in non-severe SARS-CoV-2 infection. TCRdb re-derived calls from the 5' RACE reads in MiXCR, one entry per CDR3 protein. The sample includes 45,000 to 65,000 distinct CDR3 sequences, 9% to 15% of them seen just once. The sample holds many counts of this clonotype. The source is an adult who was a healthcare worker with PCR-confirmed SARS-CoV-2 infection or an uninfected control (not recorded which). The sequenced sample was whole blood, obtained at baseline.

This chain's CDR3 is CASSIARLGANEQFF. The CDR3 DNA reads TGTGCCAGTAGTATAGCACGGTTGGGTGCCAATGAGCAGTTCTTC. The chain employs TRBV19 and TRBJ2-1, with no clear D. The V end was cut by 1 base, the J end by 6 bases, with 13 bases between. The CDR3 totals 15 residues. Germline V gene lookup returns CDR1 LNHDA and CDR2 SQIVND (reference sequence).